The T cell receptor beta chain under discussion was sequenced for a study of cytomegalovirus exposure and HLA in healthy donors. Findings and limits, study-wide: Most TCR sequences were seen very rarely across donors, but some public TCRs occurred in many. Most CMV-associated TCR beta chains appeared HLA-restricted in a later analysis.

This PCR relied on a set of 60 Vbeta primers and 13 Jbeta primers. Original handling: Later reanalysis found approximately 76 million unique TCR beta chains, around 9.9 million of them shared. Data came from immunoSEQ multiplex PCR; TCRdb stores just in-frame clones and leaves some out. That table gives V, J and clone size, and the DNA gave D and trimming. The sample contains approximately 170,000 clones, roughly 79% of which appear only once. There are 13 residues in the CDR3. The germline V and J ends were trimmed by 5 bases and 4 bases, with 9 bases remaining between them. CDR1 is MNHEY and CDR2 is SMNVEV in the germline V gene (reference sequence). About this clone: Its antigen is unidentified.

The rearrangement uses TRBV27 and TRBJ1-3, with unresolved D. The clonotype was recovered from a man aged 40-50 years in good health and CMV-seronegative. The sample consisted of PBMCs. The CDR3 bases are TGTGCCAGCAGTCGAACAGCCGGAAACACCATATATTTT. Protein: CASSRTAGNTIYF.